One T cell receptor (beta chain) is described in this entry. This clonotype was picked up many times. The antigen it binds to is not known. No much larger clone is present one base from it, and per-base qualities are unavailable. What this sample's time point label stands for: newly diagnosed GD, antithyroid drugs for less than 3 months. RNA was extracted from PBMCs in TRIzol for both TCR sequencing and RNA sequencing. Graves' disease was diagnosed according to American Thyroid Association guidelines. The patients came from an endocrinology department in Xi'an, China. Each patient gave around 9 milliliters of peripheral blood, collected in an EDTA anticoagulant tube. Ficoll Paque Plus density gradient separation was used to isolate PBMCs, and no additional T cell sorting was done. An Agilent 2100 Bioanalyzer and agarose gel were used to check RNA quality, and a NanoDrop 2000 was used to measure RNA concentration.

Including cysteine and phenylalanine, the CDR3 has 15 amino acids. The read is trimmed to its CDR3 DNA, 45 bases read in frame from base 1. Clipping removes 7 bases from V and 7 bases from J, with 10 as the unmatched junction base count. The germline V gene supplies CDR1 WSHSY and CDR2 SAAADI. Libraries were prepared through multiplex PCR. Sequencing was carried out with an Illumina HiSeq 4000. iRepertoire HTBI primers and Arm-PCR amplification of CDR3 regions were used to construct TCR beta libraries. Before sequencing, the PCR products went through gel purification. Under the source paper's analysis protocol: A total of roughly 65 TRBV and under 15 TRBJ segments were identified across samples and were used for gene usage analysis of CDR3 amino acid clonotypes. COPE and FqMerger were used to merge the filtered high-quality paired reads into contigs. BLAST was used to align contigs to the IMGT TRBV, TRBD and TRBJ reference genes, and CDR3 was defined following IMGT. Any clonotype with a frequency above 0.1% was counted as a highly expanded clone. Repertoire diversity was measured by Shannon entropy, and V-J evenness by the Gini coefficient. Clonotypes shared by more than one individual were considered public. TCRdb handled the public reads itself, with Q25 trimming in fastp and clone calling in MiXCR, and kept productive beta chains. Every entry covers one CDR3 protein and lists the most common genes and DNA from its rows. Clone size and V and J calls follow TCRdb, not the original study. The sample table holds more than 450,000 distinct CDR3 sequences, of which 9.5% to 15% were seen once. The top ten clonotypes cover roughly 9.3% of the sample.

This entry belongs to a study of regulatory T cells in long-lasting Graves disease (dated by TCRdb to 2020 to 2022). Broadly, across the study: In the newly diagnosed Graves' disease group, patients had been taking antithyroid drugs for less than 3 months. Persistent Graves' disease patients were compared with newly diagnosed Graves' disease patients by peripheral blood TCR sequencing and RNA sequencing. The study took place in China and was registered as a clinical trial. A total of about 35 samples underwent TCR sequencing: around 13 from persistent and around 20 from newly diagnosed Graves' disease patients.

The paper's findings and limits, for the study overall: Preferential use of TRBV28, TRBJ1-2 and TRBJ2-5 was observed in persistent disease, whereas TRBV20-1 and TRBJ2-1 were favored in newly diagnosed disease. Peripheral blood alone was examined, since thyroid tissue, which constituted the primary lesion, could not be accessed. A larger number of public clonotypes was shared among persistent patients (around 3,000) than among newly diagnosed patients (around 970). The small sample size was acknowledged by the authors as a limitation that may reduce accuracy. Persistent Graves' disease patients showed lower TCR Shannon entropy and fewer highly expanded clones than newly diagnosed patients, suggesting clonal expansion. Sequencing and analysis were limited to the TCR beta chain.

The same data also contributed to another study, on T cells in Graves' hyperthyroidism and ophthalmopathy. The second investigation adds: Graves' hyperthyroidism was defined as stable when no progression to ophthalmopathy occurred over 18 months of follow-up. Hyperthyroidism patients were newly diagnosed, had a disease duration of under 2 months, and were aged 18 to 65 years. Exclusion was applied to patients with uncontrolled infections, other autoimmune diseases, pregnancy or lactation. Diagnoses were based on clinical symptoms, serum thyroxine and TRAb, thyroid ultrasound and orbital computed tomography. A first-round RT-PCR of the TCR CDR3 used the HTBI primer set with the Qiagen OneStep RT-PCR kit. Blood samples also contained most of the expanded thyroid clonotypes (frequency above 0.001), which suggests that blood repertoires may reflect thyroid immune responses. In cross-validation, a model built on a 13 V-J signature told ophthalmopathy apart from stable hyperthyroidism with roughly 87% sensitivity and approximately 84% specificity, and in testing the same model reached 80%/75%. In validation, progression to ophthalmopathy was predicted by the model with nearly 71% sensitivity and 72.22% specificity, a median of approximately 6.5 months before onset. TCR V-J signatures able to tell the groups apart were searched for in a discovery cohort of approximately 95 patients, of whom 43 had Graves' ophthalmopathy and roughly 58 had stable Graves' hyperthyroidism. An independent validation cohort of around 19 hyperthyroidism patients and over 15 patients who later progressed to ophthalmopathy tested prospective prediction of ophthalmopathy. The 100 or so discovery patients were divided at random into training and test sets in a 7:3 ratio. Thyroid tissue and blood T-cell repertoires from six Graves' hyperthyroidism patients were also compared in the study. After blood sampling, hyperthyroidism patients were treated with methimazole at a starting dose of 30 mg daily, and ophthalmopathy patients were treated with high-dose intravenous methylprednisolone. The libraries were constructed in a second round of multiplex PCR and then size-selected and purified. Sequencing of the libraries was done on an Illumina HiSeq2000 using paired-end 100 bp reads. Raw data were processed with SOAPnuke, discarding reads with adapters, uncalled bases, mean Phred below 15, or no exact constant-primer or identifier match. High-quality paired reads were merged using COPE v1.2.5, and each unique nucleotide sequence was defined as a clonotype. MiTCR v1.1 was used to align the clonotypes against IMGT TRBV, TRBD and TRBJ reference segments. The analysis was restricted to V-J combinations with a frequency above 0.0001, which together covered over 99% of the repertoires. The TCS score was defined as the ratio of F50 (clonal expansion) to E x V (chaos), calculated using BLOSUM62-based TCRdist between CDR3 peptides within each V-J. Welch's t-statistics and random forest reduced roughly 540 V-J features to 10 to 15, which were used in a naive Bayes classifier (R e1071). Sample size was not statistically predetermined, and blinding of investigators to group allocation was not performed. The paper describes TCR Vbeta CDR3 sequencing of more than 120 peripheral blood samples, made up of 43 ophthalmopathy patients, around 78 hyperthyroidism patients and 17 progressor patients.

The rearranged chain carries TRBV10-2 and TRBJ1-1; TRBD1 lines up with 12 middle nucleotides. This sample comprised peripheral blood mononuclear cells (PBMCs), obtained at new diagnosis, from a patient treated with antithyroid drugs. The sequence was obtained from a woman in her thirties with Graves disease. Donor details come from another sample of the same person, matched by shared clones. The nucleotide sequence is given as TGCGCCAGCAACTGGGACAGGGGGCTGACTAGTGAAGCTTTCTTT. This sequence encodes CASNWDRGLTSEAFF.